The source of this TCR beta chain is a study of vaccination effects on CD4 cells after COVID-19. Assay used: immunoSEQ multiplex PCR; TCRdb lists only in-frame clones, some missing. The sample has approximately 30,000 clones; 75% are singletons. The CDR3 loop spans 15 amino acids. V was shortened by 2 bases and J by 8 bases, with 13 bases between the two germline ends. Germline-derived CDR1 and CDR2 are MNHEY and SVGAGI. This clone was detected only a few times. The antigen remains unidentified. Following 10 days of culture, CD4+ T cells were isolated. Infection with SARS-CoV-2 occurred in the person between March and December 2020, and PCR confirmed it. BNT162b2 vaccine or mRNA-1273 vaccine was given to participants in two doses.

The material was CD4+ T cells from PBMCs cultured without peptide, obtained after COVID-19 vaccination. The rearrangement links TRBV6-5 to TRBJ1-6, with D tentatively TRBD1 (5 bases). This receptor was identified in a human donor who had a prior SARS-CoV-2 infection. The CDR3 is CASSYVGGGDSPLHF. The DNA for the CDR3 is TGTGCCAGCAGTTACGTGGGGGGAGGAGATTCACCCCTCCACTTT.